The clone carrying this TCR beta chain was found a few times. Its antigen is not known. Other DNA variants within this sample encode the same CDR3. The CDR3 totals 12 residues. V lost 7 bases, J lost 4 bases, and 10 bases lay in between. Germline V gene data show CDR1 as MGHDK and CDR2 as SYGVNS. The data are from a study of tumor-infiltrating lymphocytes in localized non-small cell lung cancer. For the study at large: Several tumor histologies, both smoking statuses, and some post-neoadjuvant chemotherapy samples were included.

Some clones are missing from TCRdb's copy, which holds only in-frame ones; the method was immunoSEQ multiplex PCR. This table holds some 8,100 clones, around 77% found once. Broader study findings: Not all patients were TCR sequenced, owing to tissue quantity. T-cell fraction did not differ between immunotypes IM1 and IM2.

Sample: lung tumor tissue. This clonotype was sampled from a human donor with non-small cell lung cancer. The chain joins TRBV25-1 to TRBJ2-5, with TRBD1 as a possible D gene (7 bases). The CDR3 loop reads CASTRGAETQYF. The DNA of the CDR3 is TGTGCCAGCACCAGGGGGGCAGAGACCCAGTACTTC.